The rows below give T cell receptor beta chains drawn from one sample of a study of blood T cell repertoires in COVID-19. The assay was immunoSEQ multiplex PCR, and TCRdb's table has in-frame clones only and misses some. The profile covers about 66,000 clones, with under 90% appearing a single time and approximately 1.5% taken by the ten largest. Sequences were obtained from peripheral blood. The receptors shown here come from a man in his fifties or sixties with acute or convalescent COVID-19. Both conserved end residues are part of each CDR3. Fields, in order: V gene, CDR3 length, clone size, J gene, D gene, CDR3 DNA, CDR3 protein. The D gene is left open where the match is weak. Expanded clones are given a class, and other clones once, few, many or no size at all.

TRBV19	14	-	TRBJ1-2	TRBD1	TGTGCCAGTAGAACACAGGGGGCCTTCTCTGGCTACACCTTC	CASRTQGAFSGYTF
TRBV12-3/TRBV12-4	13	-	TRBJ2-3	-	TGTGCCAGCAGTTTGATCGACTCGGTGACGCAGTATTTT	CASSLIDSVTQYF
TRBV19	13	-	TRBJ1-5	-	TGTGCCAGTAAACAGAGCTCCATTGAACCCCAGCATTTT	CASKQSSIEPQHF
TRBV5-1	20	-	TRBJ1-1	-	TGCGCCAGCAGCTTAGGCGGAGTCCGACAGGCCCAGATATTTAACACTGAAGCTTTCTTT	CASSLGGVRQAQIFNTEAFF
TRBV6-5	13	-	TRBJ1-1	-	TGTGCCAGCACCTGGGGTGGGAGCACTGAAGCTTTCTTT	CASTWGGSTEAFF
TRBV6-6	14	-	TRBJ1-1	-	TGTGCCAGCAGTTACAGGGGAGGGATCACTGAAGCTTTCTTT	CASSYRGGITEAFF
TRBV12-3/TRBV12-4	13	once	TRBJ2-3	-	TGTGCCAGCAGTCGACCTGGAGCAGATACGCAGTATTTT	CASSRPGADTQYF
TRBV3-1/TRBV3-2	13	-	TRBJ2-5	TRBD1	TGTGCCAGCAGACCGACAGGGGGAGAGACCCAGTACTTC	CASRPTGGETQYF
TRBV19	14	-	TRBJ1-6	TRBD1	TGTGCCAGTAGTCCGACAGGGGTTAATTCACCCCTCCACTTT	CASSPTGVNSPLHF
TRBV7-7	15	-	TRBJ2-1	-	TGTGCTAGCAGCTTAGCGCAGGGTTCCCACAATGAGCAGTTCTTC	CASSLAQGSHNEQFF
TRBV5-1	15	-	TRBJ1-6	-	TGCGCCAGCAGCTTGGTTAGTCAGAGAGTGGAGGCCCTCCACTTT	CASSLVSQRVEALHF
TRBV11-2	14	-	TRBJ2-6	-	TGTGCCAGCAGCCCCATCTCTGGGGCCAACGTCCTGACTTTC	CASSPISGANVLTF
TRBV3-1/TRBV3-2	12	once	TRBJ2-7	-	TGTGCCAGCAGCCAACTAGGCAACGAGCAGTACTTC	CASSQLGNEQYF